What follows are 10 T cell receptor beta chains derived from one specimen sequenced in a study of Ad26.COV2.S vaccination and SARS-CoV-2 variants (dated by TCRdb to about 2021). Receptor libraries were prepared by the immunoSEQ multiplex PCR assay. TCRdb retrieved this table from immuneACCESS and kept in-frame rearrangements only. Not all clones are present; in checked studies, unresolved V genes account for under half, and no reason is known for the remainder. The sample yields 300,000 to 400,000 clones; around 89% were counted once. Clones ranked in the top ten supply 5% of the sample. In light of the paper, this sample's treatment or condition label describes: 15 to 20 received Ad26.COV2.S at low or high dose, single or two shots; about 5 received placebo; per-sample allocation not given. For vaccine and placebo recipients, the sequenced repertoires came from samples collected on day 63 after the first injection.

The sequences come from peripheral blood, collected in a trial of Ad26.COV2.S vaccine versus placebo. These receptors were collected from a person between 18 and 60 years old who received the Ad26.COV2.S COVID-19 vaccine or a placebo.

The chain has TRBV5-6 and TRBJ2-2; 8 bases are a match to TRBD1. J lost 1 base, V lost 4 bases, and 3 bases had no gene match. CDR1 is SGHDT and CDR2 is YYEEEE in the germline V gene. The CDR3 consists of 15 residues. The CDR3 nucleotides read TGTGCCAGCAGCCGGGGACAGGAGAACACCGGGGAGCTGTTTTTT. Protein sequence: CASSRGQENTGELFF.

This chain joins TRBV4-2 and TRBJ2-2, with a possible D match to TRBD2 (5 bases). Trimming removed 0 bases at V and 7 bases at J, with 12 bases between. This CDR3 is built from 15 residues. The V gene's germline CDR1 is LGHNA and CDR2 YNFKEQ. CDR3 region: CASSQEWEIHGELFF. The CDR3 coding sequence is TGTGCCAGCAGCCAAGAGTGGGAGATTCACGGGGAGCTGTTTTTT.

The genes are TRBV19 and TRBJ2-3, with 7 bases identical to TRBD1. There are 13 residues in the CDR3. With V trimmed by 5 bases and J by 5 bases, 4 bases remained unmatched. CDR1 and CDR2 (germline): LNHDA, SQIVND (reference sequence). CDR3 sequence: CASSDRAQDTQYF. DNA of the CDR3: TGTGCCAGTAGTGACAGGGCCCAAGATACGCAGTATTTT.

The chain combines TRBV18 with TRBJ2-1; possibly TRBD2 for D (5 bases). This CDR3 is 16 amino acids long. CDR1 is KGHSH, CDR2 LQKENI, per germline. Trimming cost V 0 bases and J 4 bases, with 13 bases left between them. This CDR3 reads CASSPPEGWLYNEQFF. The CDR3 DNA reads TGTGCCAGCTCACCACCCGAGGGCTGGCTTTACAATGAGCAGTTCTTC.

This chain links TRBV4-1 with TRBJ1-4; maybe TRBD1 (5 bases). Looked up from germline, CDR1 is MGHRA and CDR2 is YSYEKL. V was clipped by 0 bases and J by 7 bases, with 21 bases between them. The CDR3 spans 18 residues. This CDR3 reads CASSQDPVLAGDGEKLFF. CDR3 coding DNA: TGCGCCAGCAGCCAAGATCCCGTACTTGCTGGGGACGGTGAAAAACTGTTTTTT.

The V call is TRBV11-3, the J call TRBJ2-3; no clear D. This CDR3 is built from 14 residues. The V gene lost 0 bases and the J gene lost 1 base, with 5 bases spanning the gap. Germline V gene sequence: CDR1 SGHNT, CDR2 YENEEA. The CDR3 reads CASSLDRGTDTQYF. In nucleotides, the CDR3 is TGTGCCAGCAGCTTAGACCGCGGCACAGATACGCAGTATTTT.

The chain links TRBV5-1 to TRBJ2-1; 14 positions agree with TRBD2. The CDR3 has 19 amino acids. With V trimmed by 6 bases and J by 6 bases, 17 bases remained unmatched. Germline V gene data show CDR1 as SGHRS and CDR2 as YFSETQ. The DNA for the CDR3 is TGCGCCAGCAACCCGACTAGCGGGAGGGCCCCAGGGTCGGGCAATGAGCAGTTCTTC. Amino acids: CASNPTSGRAPGSGNEQFF.

The DNA for the CDR3 is TGTGCCAGCAGTTTAGGCCAGGGGGCAAAAAACATTCAGTACTTC. Its translation is CASSLGQGAKNIQYF. The chain has TRBV28 and TRBJ2-4, with 8 bases lining up with TRBD1. V shed 2 bases, J shed 4 bases, and the junction held 4 bases outside the gene matches. This CDR3 has 15 amino acids. From germline, CDR1 is MDHEN and CDR2 SYDVKM.

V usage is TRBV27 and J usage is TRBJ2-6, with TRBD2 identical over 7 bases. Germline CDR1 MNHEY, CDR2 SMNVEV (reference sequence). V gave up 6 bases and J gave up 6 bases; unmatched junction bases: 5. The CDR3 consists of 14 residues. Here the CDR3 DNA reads TGTGCCAGCAGAGACGGGGGGTCGGCCAACGTCCTGACTTTC. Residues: CASRDGGSANVLTF.

CDR3 coding DNA: TGTGCCAGCAGCCGCCAGGACAGGGGCTACAATGAGCAGTTCTTC. As protein: CASSRQDRGYNEQFF. The chain links TRBV7-3 to TRBJ2-1, with 9 bases matching TRBD1. V lost 5 bases and J lost 3; bases outside the gene matches: 5. The CDR3 runs to 15 residues. Germline CDR1 is SGHTA and CDR2 is FQGTGA.